These T cell receptor beta chains were read from a single sample in a study of cytomegalovirus exposure and HLA in healthy donors. Profiled with immunoSEQ multiplex PCR; TCRdb holds only in-frame clones, not every one. The sample shows 210,000 or so clones, 75% to 80% of them seen only once. The source material was PBMCs. The receptors stem from a man between 18 and 35 years old in good health and CMV-seronegative. Both conserved end residues are part of each CDR3. A D gene is named only where the DNA matches it firmly. Where a row states a size, it is once, few, many or the class of an expanded clone; other rows omit it.

V	size	J	D	CDR3	DNA
TRBV4-2	NA	TRBJ2-1	TRBD2	CASSQDTSGGLNEQFF	TGTGCCAGCAGCCAAGACACTAGCGGGGGATTGAATGAGCAGTTCTTC
TRBV6-5	few	TRBJ2-7	TRBD2	CASSYSSGESSYEQYF	TGTGCCAGCAGTTACTCGAGCGGGGAAAGCTCCTACGAGCAGTACTTC
TRBV7-9	NA	TRBJ1-4	TRBD1	CASSPDTGTGDEKLFF	TGTGCCAGCAGCCCAGATACCGGGACAGGGGATGAAAAACTGTTTTTT
TRBV7-6	many	TRBJ2-7	NA	CASSGGVTYEQYF	TGTGCCAGCAGCGGCGGGGTTACCTACGAGCAGTACTTC
TRBV25-1	NA	TRBJ1-1	TRBD1	CASSERQGEPNPEAFF	TGTGCCAGCAGTGAAAGACAGGGAGAACCGAATCCTGAAGCTTTCTTT
TRBV7-3	NA	TRBJ2-6	TRBD1	CASSLYQPGTAIHSGANVLTF	TGTGCCAGCAGCCTATACCAACCAGGGACAGCTATCCACTCTGGGGCCAACGTCCTGACTTTC
TRBV29-1	NA	TRBJ2-3	NA	CSVHYTSGTDTQYF	TGCAGCGTCCACTACACCTCAGGCACAGATACGCAGTATTTT
TRBV4-2	NA	TRBJ2-4	TRBD1	CASSRQGVERLPKNIQYF	TGTGCCAGCAGCCGACAGGGGGTTGAACGCCTTCCCAAAAACATTCAGTACTTC
TRBV5-1	NA	TRBJ1-1	TRBD1	CASHQQGTNTEAFF	TGCGCCAGCCACCAACAGGGGACCAACACTGAAGCTTTCTTT
TRBV9	NA	TRBJ2-1	TRBD2	CASSVGGAWDEQFF	TGTGCCAGCAGCGTCGGGGGGGCGTGGGATGAGCAGTTCTTC
TRBV5-4	NA	TRBJ2-1	NA	CASSPQGSPYNEQFF	TGTGCCAGCAGCCCCCAGGGGTCTCCCTACAATGAGCAGTTCTTC
TRBV7-2	NA	TRBJ1-2	TRBD1	CASSLDQRDRGPSNYGYTF	TGTGCCAGCAGCTTAGACCAGCGGGACAGGGGACCTTCTAACTATGGCTACACCTTC
TRBV25-1	NA	TRBJ2-7	NA	CASSELFYEQYF	TGTGCCAGCAGTGAATTATTTTACGAGCAGTACTTC
TRBV25-1	NA	TRBJ2-3	NA	CASSELMTDNTDTQYF	TGTGCCAGCAGTGAATTAATGACGGACAACACAGATACGCAGTATTTT
TRBV5-4	NA	TRBJ2-1	NA	CASSLVADEQFF	TGTGCCAGCAGCTTGGTAGCGGATGAGCAGTTCTTC
TRBV19	NA	TRBJ1-4	NA	CASSMRENEKLFF	TGTGCCAGTAGTATGCGGGAGAATGAAAAACTGTTTTTT
TRBV5-6	NA	TRBJ2-7	NA	CASSLVSAYEQYF	TGTGCCAGCAGCTTGGTTTCCGCCTACGAGCAGTACTTC